This T cell receptor (beta chain) was recovered during a study of blood T cells in healthy people across ages. Overall study results and limits: Long-lived donors carried more naive CD4+ cells and greater diversity than aged donors. Conclusively comparing naive with antigen-experienced cells was impossible with unsorted PBMCs.

V was shortened by 2 bases and J by 13 bases, with 24 bases between the two germline ends. CDR1 is MNHEY and CDR2 is SVGAGI in the germline V gene. CDR3 length: 16 amino acids. It was with a sample-barcoded 5' primer and a J-beta primer mix that a second PCR of about 6 to 12 cycles was run. One entry per CDR3 protein results from TCRdb running MiXCR on the 5' RACE reads. The data hold around 1.5 million distinct CDR3 sequences, with approximately 42% observed a single time. As for this clonotype: The antigen is unknown.

Every donor provided roughly 10 milliliters of peripheral blood. Material: blood. The sequence derives from a woman aged 18-29 years in good health. J is TRBJ2-1 and V is TRBV6-5; D may match TRBD1 or TRBD2 (7 bases each). The CDR3 sequence: CASSYTVASGTETQFF. DNA of the CDR3: TGTGCCAGCAGTTACACTGTTGCGAGCGGGACAGAGACCCAGTTCTTC.